This T cell receptor (beta chain) was profiled in a study of tumor and adjacent non-tumor tissue in lung cancer. As for the study in general: Aged about 30 to 76 years, patients included more than nine men and about 5 women with stage I to III disease. Millions of productive TCRbeta reads were obtained per sample on average.

Whole-study results and caveats: Higher tumor TCR diversity was associated with shorter survival. Top 100 clones took a larger repertoire share in normal lung.

The library came from three nested PCR rounds adapted from ARM-PCR protocols. TCRdb used MiXCR to reprocess the multiplex PCR reads, holding one entry per CDR3 protein. Of 65,000 to 85,000 distinct CDR3 sequences detected, 65% to 80% appear once; the ten largest clones hold under 45%. RNA was extracted from bulk tissue without any cell sorting. Distant lung tissue was collected more than 3 cm away from the tumor edge. Comment on this clonotype: Antigen: not known.

The germline CDR1 and CDR2 sequences are PRHDT and FYEKMQ (reference sequence). The CDR3 has 16 residues. V shed 5 bases and J 2 bases; nucleotides not matched to a gene: 10. This clonotype was sampled from a man in his sixties with non-small cell lung cancer. The V gene is TRBV13, the J gene TRBJ2-5; TRBD2 matches at 8 bases. Sequencing was carried out using distant non-tumor lung tissue. The CDR3 loop is CASSLELAALQETQYF. As DNA, the CDR3 is TGTGCCAGCAGCCTCGAACTAGCGGCTTTACAAGAGACCCAGTACTTC.